This T cell receptor beta chain appears in the sequencing data of a study of coeliac disease. One frozen approximately 500,000-cell aliquot per fraction was sequenced. Trimming cost V 3 bases and J 2 bases, with 11 bases left between them. The CDR3 sequence is 14 residues long. Germline V CDR1 and CDR2: MNHEY, SMNVEV (reference sequence). Repertoires were generated with immunoSEQ multiplex PCR, while TCRdb's copy carries only in-frame clones and drops some. The repertoire holds just over 7,000 clones, nearly 65% seen once, with 3.1% in the top ten. The clonotype was recovered from a woman aged 60 to 75 with active celiac disease. The sample taken for sequencing was lamina propria lymphocytes from the gut. This chain uses TRBV27 with TRBJ2-7, with D possibly matching TRBD2 (6 bases). The DNA for the CDR3 is TGTGCCAGCAGTTTCGGGACTGGGGCCTACGAGCAGTACTTC. As protein: CASSFGTGAYEQYF.